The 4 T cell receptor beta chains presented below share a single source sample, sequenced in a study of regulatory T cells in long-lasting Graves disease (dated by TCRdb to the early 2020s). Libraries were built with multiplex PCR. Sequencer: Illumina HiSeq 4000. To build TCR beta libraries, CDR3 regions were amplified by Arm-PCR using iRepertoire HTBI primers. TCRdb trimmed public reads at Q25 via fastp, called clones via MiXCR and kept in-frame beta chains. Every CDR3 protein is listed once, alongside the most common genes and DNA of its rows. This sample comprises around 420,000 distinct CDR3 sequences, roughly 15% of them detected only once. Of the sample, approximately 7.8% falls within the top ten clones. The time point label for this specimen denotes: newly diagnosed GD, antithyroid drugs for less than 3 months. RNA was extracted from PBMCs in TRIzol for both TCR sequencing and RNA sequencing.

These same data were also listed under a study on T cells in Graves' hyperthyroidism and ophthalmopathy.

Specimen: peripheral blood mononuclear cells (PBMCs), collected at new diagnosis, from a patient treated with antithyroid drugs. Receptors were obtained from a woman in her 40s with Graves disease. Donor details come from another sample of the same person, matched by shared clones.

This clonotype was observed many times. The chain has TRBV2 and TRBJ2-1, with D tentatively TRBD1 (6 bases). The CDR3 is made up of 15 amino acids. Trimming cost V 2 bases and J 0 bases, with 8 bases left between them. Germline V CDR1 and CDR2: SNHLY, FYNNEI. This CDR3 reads CASSEFRGSYNEQFF. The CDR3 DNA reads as TGTGCCAGCAGTGAATTCAGGGGCTCCTACAATGAGCAGTTCTTC.

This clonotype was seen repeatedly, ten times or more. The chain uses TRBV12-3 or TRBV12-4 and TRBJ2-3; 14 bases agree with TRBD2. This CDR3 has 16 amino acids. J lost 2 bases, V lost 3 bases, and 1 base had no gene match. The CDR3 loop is CASSLGLAGVTDTQYF. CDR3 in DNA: TGTGCCAGCAGTTTGGGACTAGCGGGAGTCACAGATACGCAGTATTTT.

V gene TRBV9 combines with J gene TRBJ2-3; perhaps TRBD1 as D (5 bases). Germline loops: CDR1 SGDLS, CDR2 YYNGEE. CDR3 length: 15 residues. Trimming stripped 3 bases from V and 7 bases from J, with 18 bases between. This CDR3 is CASSAGPDTSYTQYF. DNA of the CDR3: TGTGCCAGCAGCGCAGGACCGGACACATCCTATACGCAGTATTTT.

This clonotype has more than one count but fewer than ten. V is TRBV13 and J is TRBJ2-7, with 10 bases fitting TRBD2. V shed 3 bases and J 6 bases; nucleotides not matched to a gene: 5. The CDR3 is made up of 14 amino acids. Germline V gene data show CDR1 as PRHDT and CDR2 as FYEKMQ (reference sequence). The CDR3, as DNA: TGTGCCAGCAGCTTCCCTAGCGGGAGTAGCGAGCAGTACTTC. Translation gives CASSFPSGSSEQYF.